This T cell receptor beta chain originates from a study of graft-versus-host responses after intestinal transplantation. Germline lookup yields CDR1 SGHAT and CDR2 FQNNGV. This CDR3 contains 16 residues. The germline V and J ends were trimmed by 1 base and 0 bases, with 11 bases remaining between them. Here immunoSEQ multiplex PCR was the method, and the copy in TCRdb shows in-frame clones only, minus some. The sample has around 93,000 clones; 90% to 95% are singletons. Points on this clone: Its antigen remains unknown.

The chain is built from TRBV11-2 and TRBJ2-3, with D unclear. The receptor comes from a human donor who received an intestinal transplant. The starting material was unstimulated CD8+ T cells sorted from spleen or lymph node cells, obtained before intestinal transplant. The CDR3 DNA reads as TGTGCCAGCAGCTTAGGGACCCTTAGGAGCACAGATACGCAGTATTTT. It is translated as CASSLGTLRSTDTQYF.